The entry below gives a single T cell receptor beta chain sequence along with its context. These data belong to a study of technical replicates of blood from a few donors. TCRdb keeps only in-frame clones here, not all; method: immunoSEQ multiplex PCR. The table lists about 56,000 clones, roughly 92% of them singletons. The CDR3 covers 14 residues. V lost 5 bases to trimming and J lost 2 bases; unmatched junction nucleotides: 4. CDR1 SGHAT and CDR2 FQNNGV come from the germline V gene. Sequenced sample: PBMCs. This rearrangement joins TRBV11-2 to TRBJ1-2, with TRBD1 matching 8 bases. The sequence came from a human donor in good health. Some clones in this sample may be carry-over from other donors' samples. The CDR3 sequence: CASSRGTGNYGYTF. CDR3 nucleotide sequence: TGTGCCAGCAGCCGTGGGACAGGAAACTATGGCTACACCTTC.